The 26 T cell receptor beta chains given below trace back to one sample, sequenced in a study of beta chain features in type 1 diabetes. TCRB transcripts that were expressed got sequenced, as all of the isolated RNA had been reverse transcribed. Some clones are missing from TCRdb's copy, which holds only in-frame ones; the method was immunoSEQ multiplex PCR. The table records approximately 200,000 clones, over 7.5% of them present only once. Sequencing was carried out using naive CD4+ T cells from blood. The receptor source for this set is a woman younger than 30 in good health.

In the case of this clone: Other nucleotide sequences in the sample specify the same CDR3. The V gene is TRBV5-1, the J gene TRBJ2-7; 8 bases match TRBD2. Germline CDR1 reads SGHRS; CDR2 reads YFSETQ. J gave up 0 bases and V 3 bases, and 2 bases lay outside the gene matches. This CDR3 has 14 amino acids. The CDR3, as DNA: TGCGCCAGCAGCTCCACTAGCGGCTCCTACGAGCAGTACTTC. This gives the protein CASSSTSGSYEQYF.

DNA for the CDR3: TGTGCCAGCAGCGTGGGGACAGGGAACACTGAAGCTTTCTTT. This encodes CASSVGTGNTEAFF. The J gene is TRBJ1-1, the V gene TRBV9; TRBD1 matches at 8 bases. J lost 1 base, V lost 2 bases, and 1 base had no gene match. The CDR3 totals 14 residues. Germline-derived CDR1 and CDR2 are SGDLS and YYNGEE.

The chain links TRBV19 to TRBJ2-5; 7 nucleotides match TRBD1. Looked up from germline, CDR1 is LNHDA and CDR2 is SQIVND (reference sequence). V was clipped by 1 base and J by 1 base; unmatched bases: 0. This CDR3 region has 14 residues. The DNA for the CDR3 is TGTGCCAGTAGTATAGCAGGGGGCCAAGAGACCCAGTACTTC. This sequence encodes CASSIAGGQETQYF.

This clone has more than one count but fewer than ten. The genes are TRBV5-1 and TRBJ2-5, with a weak D call TRBD2 (6 bases). V gave up 4 bases and J gave up 0 bases, with 10 bases separating them. In germline, CDR1 is SGHRS, CDR2 YFSETQ. The CDR3 covers 14 residues. CDR3 DNA: TGCGCCAGCAGCGCCCGGGACTACCAAGAGACCCAGTACTTC. Translating it yields CASSARDYQETQYF.

This clone was detected only a few times. The chain joins TRBV4-1 to TRBJ1-5; D not resolved. The V end was cut by 4 bases, the J end by 5 bases, with 12 bases between. Germline V CDR1 and CDR2: MGHRA, YSYEKL. The CDR3 is 14 amino acids. CDR3: CASSRLGSYQPQHF. Here the CDR3 DNA reads TGCGCCAGCAGCCGTCTGGGGAGTTATCAGCCCCAGCATTTT.

This clone came up a few times. The chain recombines TRBV7-9 with TRBJ2-3, with 7 bases aligning to TRBD2. The CDR3 has 13 residues. With 9 bases clipped from V and 1 base from J, the junction kept 4 bases outside the gene matches. From germline, CDR1 is SEHNR and CDR2 FQNEAQ (reference sequence). This CDR3 is CASKTSGTDTQYF. The CDR3 DNA follows: TGTGCCAGTAAAACTAGCGGCACAGATACGCAGTATTTT.

This clone has more than one count but fewer than ten. The chain combines TRBV18 with TRBJ1-4; 7 bases line up with TRBD1. CDR3 length: 14 amino acids. Germline CDR1 KGHSH, CDR2 LQKENI. V trimming: 4 bases; J trimming: 5 bases; junction bases outside the gene matches: 4. The CDR3 reads CASSRDSLNEKLFF. DNA for the CDR3: TGTGCCAGCTCACGGGACAGCTTGAATGAAAAACTGTTTTTT.

This clone was observed a handful of times. This chain uses TRBV19 with TRBJ2-7; 12 bases map to TRBD1. With V trimmed by 6 bases and J by 6 bases, 6 bases remained unmatched. This CDR3 has 14 amino acids. Germline loops: CDR1 LNHDA, CDR2 SQIVND (reference sequence). This CDR3 is CASRGQGALLEQYF. CDR3 coding DNA: TGTGCCAGTAGGGGACAGGGGGCGCTTCTCGAGCAGTACTTC. The full variable domain, rest sourced from reference TRBV19 and TRBJ2-7, is DGGITQSPKYLFRKEGQNVTLSCEQNLNHDAMYWYRQDPGQGLRLIYYSQIVNDFQKGDIAEGYSVSREKKESFPLTVTSAQKNPTAFYLCASRGQGALLEQYFGPGTRLTVT.

V and J are TRBV5-1 and TRBJ2-5; the match to TRBD2 covers 7 bases. Germline V CDR1 and CDR2: SGHRS, YFSETQ. With 5 bases clipped from V and 9 bases from J, the junction kept 10 bases outside the gene matches. The CDR3 is made up of 13 amino acids. DNA for the CDR3: TGCGCCAGCAGGGCGGGAGCTGAGGAGGCCCAGTACTTC. It translates to CASRAGAEEAQYF. The whole variable domain, remainder taken from reference TRBV5-1 and TRBJ2-5, is KAGVTQTPRYLIKTRGQQVTLSCSPISGHRSVSWYQQTPGQGLQFLFEYFSETQRNKGNFPGRFSGRQFSNSRSEMNVSTLELGDSALYLCASRAGAEEAQYFGPGTRLLVL.

The gene calls are TRBV9 and TRBJ1-1; D uncertain. Trimming took 5 bases from V and 0 from J, leaving 14 bases between them. The germline CDR1 and CDR2 sequences are SGDLS and YYNGEE. There are 15 residues in the CDR3. CDR3 sequence reads: CASRAIGGMNTEAFF. Here the CDR3 DNA reads TGTGCCAGCAGGGCAATAGGAGGGATGAACACTGAAGCTTTCTTT.

In its sample, this clone was seen once. This rearrangement joins TRBV6-1 to TRBJ1-2; D is possibly TRBD1 (6 bases). Trimming pared 6 bases from V and 4 bases from J, leaving 9 bases between. The germline gives CDR1 MNHNS, CDR2 SASEGT. The CDR3 length is 12 residues. The CDR3 loop is CASRRTVYGYTF. In DNA, the CDR3 is TGTGCCAGCAGGCGGACAGTCTATGGCTACACCTTC.

The chain employs TRBV11-1 and TRBJ2-7; 9 bases are shared with TRBD1. The length of the CDR3 is 16 residues. Germline lookup yields CDR1 SGHAT and CDR2 FQDESV (reference sequence). Germline trimming cut 2 bases from V and 5 bases from J; bases unmatched to any gene: 10. As DNA, the CDR3 is TGTGCCAGCAGCTTAAGGTCCGGGACAGGGACTGACGAGCAGTACTTC. Residues: CASSLRSGTGTDEQYF.

This clone was detected a few times. The chain links TRBV28 to TRBJ1-5, with D unclear. This CDR3 region has 12 residues. CDR1 and CDR2 (germline): MDHEN, SYDVKM. V lost 8 bases and J 5 bases, leaving 10 bases between the germline ends. CDR3 bases: TGTGCCAGCGAGGGCGGGTATCAGCCCCAGCATTTT. Protein: CASEGGYQPQHF.

This rearrangement joins TRBV4-1 to TRBJ2-2; 7 nucleotides agree with TRBD2. The CDR3 runs to 19 residues. The V gene's germline CDR1 is MGHRA and CDR2 YSYEKL. With 3 bases clipped from V and 0 bases from J, the junction kept 13 bases outside the gene matches. CDR3 coding DNA: TGCGCCAGCAGCCACGTAGCGGGTAACAGGCTCGCGAACACCGGGGAGCTGTTTTTT. It encodes CASSHVAGNRLANTGELFF.

This clone was seen at least ten times. The chain links TRBV7-2 to TRBJ2-3; 8 nucleotides match TRBD2. Germline-derived CDR1 and CDR2 are SGHTA and FQGNSA. V lost 4 bases to trimming and J lost 14 bases; unmatched junction nucleotides: 11. The CDR3 covers 13 residues. CDR3 nucleotides: TGTGCCAGCAGCTCAATAGAGAGCGGGAGAAGGTATTTT. Protein: CASSSIESGRRYF.

V is TRBV18 and J is TRBJ2-7, with D perhaps TRBD2 (5 bases). The CDR3 is 15 residues long. Germline V CDR1 and CDR2: KGHSH, LQKENI. The germline V and J ends were trimmed by 0 bases and 0 bases, with 9 bases remaining between them. The CDR3 spells CASSPPGRFSYEQYF. The CDR3 DNA follows: TGTGCCAGCTCACCACCGGGGAGATTCTCCTACGAGCAGTACTTC.

This clone was found many times. V usage is TRBV7-2 and J usage is TRBJ2-1; a possible D gene is TRBD1 (5 bases). The germline V and J ends were trimmed by 9 bases and 7 bases, with 13 bases remaining between them. CDR3 length equals 12 residues. Germline CDR1 SGHTA, CDR2 FQGNSA. CDR3 sequence reads: CARGGARNEQFF. DNA for the CDR3: TGTGCCAGAGGTGGGGCCAGGAATGAGCAGTTCTTC. The variable domain in full, with the rest retrieved from reference TRBV7-2 and TRBJ2-1, is GAGVSQSPSNKVTEKGKDVELRCDPISGHTALYWYRQSLGQGLEFLIYFQGNSAPDKSGLPSDRFSAERTGGSVSTLTIQRTQQEDSAVYLCARGGARNEQFFGPGTRLTVL.

This clone was seen only a few times. The chain uses TRBV18 and TRBJ2-1, with TRBD2 matching over 8 bases. The ends lost 5 bases at V and 0 bases at J; junction bases unmatched: 9. The CDR3 contains 17 residues. Germline CDR1 reads KGHSH; CDR2 reads LQKENI. The CDR3 DNA sequence: TGTGCCAGCTCAACCCCGACTAGCGCTAGCTCCTACAATGAGCAGTTCTTC. Translated: CASSTPTSASSYNEQFF.

The rearrangement joins TRBV6-5 to TRBJ1-2; D not certain. Germline CDR1 reads MNHEY; CDR2 reads SVGAGI. V was trimmed by 2 bases and J by 1 base, leaving 5 bases between them. CDR3 length: 13 amino acids. The CDR3 DNA reads as TGTGCCAGCAGTTACGGCAATAACTATGGCTACACCTTC. It encodes CASSYGNNYGYTF.

This clone has only a few counts. This sequence joins TRBV5-1 and TRBJ2-7; D is perhaps TRBD1 (6 bases). V was cut by 4 bases and J by 3 bases, with 11 bases left in between. Germline values: CDR1 SGHRS, CDR2 YFSETQ. This CDR3 comprises 13 residues. The CDR3 region has the DNA TGCGCCAGCAGCGCCCAGGGGAACTACGAGCAGTACTTC. It codes for CASSAQGNYEQYF.

This clone has only a few counts. V gene TRBV6-5 combines with J gene TRBJ1-1; D unresolved. This CDR3 contains 14 residues. From germline, CDR1 is MNHEY and CDR2 SVGAGI. V lost 0 bases and J 1 base, leaving 6 bases between the germline ends. The CDR3 DNA sequence: TGTGCCAGCAGTTACTCCTACAGGAACACTGAAGCTTTCTTT. This translates into CASSYSYRNTEAFF.

Comment on this clone: This sample includes further DNA sequences coding for the same CDR3. The chain is built from TRBV6-1 and TRBJ2-5; 8 bases are a match to TRBD1. The V and J ends lost 3 bases and 4 bases, in that order; junction bases with no gene match: 4. This CDR3 region has 14 residues. Germline V lookup: CDR1 MNHNS, CDR2 SASEGT. CDR3 amino acids: CASSEDRVVETQYF. CDR3 DNA sequence: TGTGCCAGCAGTGAGGACAGGGTTGTAGAGACCCAGTACTTC.

This clone came up a few times. The rearrangement uses TRBV14 and TRBJ1-2; maybe TRBD1 (6 bases). The CDR3 runs 15 residues. Trimming took 2 bases from V and 2 from J, leaving 12 bases between them. Germline CDR1 and CDR2: SGHDN and FVKESK. CDR3 DNA: TGTGCCAGCAGCCAACATGGACAGACAAACTATGGCTACACCTTC. Translating it yields CASSQHGQTNYGYTF.

This clone has only a few counts. The V call is TRBV18, the J call TRBJ1-5; a weak D match, TRBD1 (5 bases). Germline CDR1 is KGHSH and CDR2 is LQKENI. V gave up 5 bases and J gave up 7 bases, with 12 bases separating them. CDR3 size: 13 residues. The CDR3 DNA follows: TGTGCCAGCTCAAGGGGCGACGACCAGCCCCAGCATTTT. It specifies CASSRGDDQPQHF.

The chain employs TRBV19 and TRBJ1-1, with D hard to call. The V end lost 10 bases, the J end lost 6 bases, and 18 bases lay between the germline ends. The germline V gene has CDR1 LNHDA and CDR2 SQIVND (reference sequence). The CDR3 runs 13 residues. CDR3 DNA: TGTGCCACCTACCACAGTGGGTTACCTGAAGCTTTCTTT. Protein: CATYHSGLPEAFF. The full variable domain, its missing parts supplied by reference TRBV19 and TRBJ1-1, is DGGITQSPKYLFRKEGQNVTLSCEQNLNHDAMYWYRQDPGQGLRLIYYSQIVNDFQKGDIAEGYSVSREKKESFPLTVTSAQKNPTAFYLCATYHSGLPEAFFGQGTRLTVV.

The gene calls are TRBV18 and TRBJ1-1, with D unresolved. CDR1 and CDR2 from the germline V gene are KGHSH and LQKENI. The CDR3 totals 14 residues. The V end lost 2 bases, the J end lost 3 bases, and 10 bases lay between the germline ends. Written as DNA, the CDR3 is TGTGCCAGCTCACCAGAGGTATGGGACACTGAAGCTTTCTTT. Translating gives CASSPEVWDTEAFF.